The 26 T cell receptor beta chains below were found in one sample sequenced in a study of neoadjuvant anti-PD-1 for oral cavity cancer. Using immunoSEQ multiplex PCR, the repertoire was profiled, and TCRdb retains in-frame clones only, with some absent. Of some 33,000 clones in the sample, just under 80% are singletons; the top ten hold 3.4%. Time point indicated: after neoadjuvant nivolumab, at surgical resection. Sequenced material: PBMCs, taken after nivolumab (anti-PD-1) treatment. These receptors all stem from a person between 40 and 80 years old with oral cavity squamous cell carcinoma.

The rearrangement uses TRBV5-1 and TRBJ2-3; D gene unclear. This CDR3 is 15 amino acids long. Germline CDR1 and CDR2: SGHRS and YFSETQ. V was trimmed by 0 bases and J by 1 base, leaving 9 bases between them. CDR3 sequence: CASSLARQRTDTQYF. CDR3 sequence (DNA): TGCGCCAGCAGCTTGGCCAGGCAGCGCACAGATACGCAGTATTTT.

This clone was seen once. CDR3 in DNA: TGTGCCAGCAGCCCCGGGACAGCAAGGTACGAGCAGTACTTC. Translating it yields CASSPGTARYEQYF. V and J are TRBV9 and TRBJ2-7, with 7 positions matching TRBD1. The germline gives CDR1 SGDLS, CDR2 YYNGEE. This CDR3 has 14 amino acids. Trimming cost V 4 bases and J 4 bases; bases outside gene matches: 8.

The J gene is TRBJ1-4, the V gene TRBV19; D gene ambiguous. Looked up from germline, CDR1 is LNHDA and CDR2 is SQIVND (reference sequence). This CDR3 is built from 13 residues. V was clipped by 7 bases and J by 7 bases, with 13 bases between them. CDR3 sequence: CASMSTAREKLFF. CDR3 in DNA: TGTGCCAGTATGTCTACGGCGCGTGAAAAACTGTTTTTT. Supplemented by reference TRBV19 and TRBJ1-4, the full variable domain reads DGGITQSPKYLFRKEGQNVTLSCEQNLNHDAMYWYRQDPGQGLRLIYYSQIVNDFQKGDIAEGYSVSREKKESFPLTVTSAQKNPTAFYLCASMSTAREKLFFGSGTQLSVL.

This clone showed up just once. The genes are TRBV4-2 and TRBJ2-4; tentative D call: TRBD2 (5 bases). The CDR3 has 16 residues. Between the trimmed V and J ends, which lost 0 bases and 3 bases, there was a span of 12 bases. The V gene's germline CDR1 is LGHNA and CDR2 YNFKEQ. The CDR3 coding sequence is TGTGCCAGCAGCCAAGATCCCGGGGTTGGCAAAAACATTCAGTACTTC. It is translated as CASSQDPGVGKNIQYF.

This chain uses TRBV10-3 with TRBJ2-5; D tentatively reads TRBD1 or TRBD2 (5 bases each). Germline V lookup: CDR1 ENHRY, CDR2 SYGVKD. Deletions cut 7 bases from V and 5 bases from J, with 14 bases between. The CDR3 has 13 amino acids. Here the CDR3 reads CAITDSPGETQYF. The DNA for the CDR3 is TGTGCCATCACTGACAGCCCGGGGGAGACCCAGTACTTC.

V and J are TRBV4-2 and TRBJ1-1; unclear D gene. The CDR3 totals 15 residues. Trimming took 0 bases from V and 0 from J, leaving 8 bases between them. Germline V CDR1 and CDR2: LGHNA, YNFKEQ. The CDR3, as DNA: TGTGCCAGCAGCCAAGAACGGACTCTGAACACTGAAGCTTTCTTT. The encoded protein is CASSQERTLNTEAFF.

This chain connects TRBV5-1 to TRBJ2-2; no clear D gene. The ends were cut back, 0 bases at V and 6 bases at J, with 6 bases in the middle. The germline V gene encodes CDR1 SGHRS and CDR2 YFSETQ. The CDR3 totals 13 residues. The CDR3 DNA follows: TGCGCCAGCAGCTTGGACAGCGCCGGGGAGCTGTTTTTT. Its translation: CASSLDSAGELFF.

The gene calls are TRBV7-3 and TRBJ2-7; possible D gene TRBD1, 5 bases. V dropped 3 bases and J dropped 5 bases, with 14 bases sitting between them. Germline V gene lookup returns CDR1 SGHTA and CDR2 FQGTGA. The CDR3 totals 14 residues. CDR3 DNA sequence: TGTGCCAGCAGCTTGGGGCCGAACTCTAACGAGCAGTACTTC. This sequence encodes CASSLGPNSNEQYF.

This clone is a singleton in its sample. This chain joins TRBV7-2 and TRBJ2-7, with 8 positions matching TRBD1. The CDR3 totals 15 residues. The trim removed 6 bases at V and 3 bases at J, leaving 10 bases unmatched. Germline assignment: CDR1 SGHTA and CDR2 FQGNSA. CDR3 nucleotides: TGTGCCAGCAGTTCCCGACAGGGGTTCTACTACGAGCAGTACTTC. Translation gives CASSSRQGFYYEQYF. Filled out from reference TRBV7-2 and TRBJ2-7, the complete variable domain reads GAGVSQSPSNKVTEKGKDVELRCDPISGHTALYWYRQSLGQGLEFLIYFQGNSAPDKSGLPSDRFSAERTGGSVSTLTIQRTQQEDSAVYLCASSSRQGFYYEQYFGPGTRLTVT.

V and J are TRBV7-2 and TRBJ2-7, with TRBD1 matching over 9 bases. Germline loops: CDR1 SGHTA, CDR2 FQGNSA. Trimming at V came to 5 bases and at J to 4 bases, leaving 15 bases not matched to a gene. The CDR3 runs 17 residues. CDR3 coding DNA: TGTGCCAGCAGCCTATCCAAGCGACAGGGGGTGATATACGAGCAGTACTTC. Its protein is CASSLSKRQGVIYEQYF.

This clone has a handful of counts. The V gene is TRBV15, the J gene TRBJ2-5; 7 nucleotides match TRBD2. The CDR3 runs to 14 residues. Germline lookup yields CDR1 LNHNV and CDR2 YYDKDF (reference sequence). The V gene end was trimmed by 0 bases and the J gene end by 7 bases; junction bases not matched to a gene: 5. The chain's CDR3 is CATSRDSGWGTQYF. The CDR3 DNA reads TGTGCCACCAGCAGAGATAGCGGGTGGGGGACCCAGTACTTC.

This clone was seen a few times. V and J are TRBV29-1 and TRBJ2-7; TRBD1 matches 7 bases. CDR1 is SQVTM and CDR2 is ANQGSEA in the germline V gene. J was trimmed by 6 bases and V by 6 bases; bases with no gene match: 11. The CDR3 covers 13 residues. CDR3 sequence (DNA): TGCAGCGTGCAGATTACAGGGGTCGGCGAGCAGTACTTC. It encodes CSVQITGVGEQYF.

The chain combines TRBV5-6 with TRBJ1-2, with 12 bases identical to TRBD1. Per the germline V gene, CDR1 is SGHDT and CDR2 is YYEEEE. The CDR3 consists of 15 residues. Unmatched junction bases numbered 4, after V lost 0 bases and J lost 7 bases. This chain's CDR3 is CASSLVGQGAVGYTF. The CDR3 DNA is TGTGCCAGCAGCTTGGTGGGACAGGGGGCTGTTGGCTACACCTTC.

This clone was recorded only once. The chain carries TRBV16 and TRBJ1-1; the match to TRBD1 covers 7 bases. This CDR3 has 15 amino acids. After removal of 2 bases from V and 6 bases from J, the junction contained 9 bases not matched to a gene. Germline V gene data show CDR1 as KGHSY and CDR2 as FQNENV. The CDR3 DNA reads TGTGCCAGCAGCCAAGGACAGGCTGTGTGGGCTGAAGCTTTCTTT. Protein product: CASSQGQAVWAEAFF.

This chain uses TRBV11-2 with TRBJ2-5; 10 bases are shared with TRBD2. Germline CDR1 and CDR2: SGHAT and FQNNGV. The trim removed 1 base at V and 5 bases at J, leaving 7 bases unmatched. This CDR3 contains 16 residues. The CDR3 bases are TGTGCCAGCAGCTTAGCAGGGACTAGCGTGAGGGAGACCCAGTACTTC. Its protein product is CASSLAGTSVRETQYF. The full variable domain, its missing parts supplied by reference TRBV11-2 and TRBJ2-5, is EAGVAQSPRYKIIEKRQSVAFWCNPISGHATLYWYQQILGQGPKLLIQFQNNGVVDDSQLPKDRFSAERLKGVDSTLKIQPAKLEDSAVYLCASSLAGTSVRETQYFGPGTRLLVL.

The CDR3 reads CASSPRGRAYEQYF. The CDR3 region has the DNA TGTGCCAGCAGCCCACGCGGGAGAGCCTACGAGCAGTACTTC. The rearrangement joins TRBV9 to TRBJ2-7, with 7 bases aligning to TRBD2. Germline lookup yields CDR1 SGDLS and CDR2 YYNGEE. The CDR3 runs to 14 residues. Trimming cost V 4 bases and J 2 bases; bases outside gene matches: 6.

This clone was found a few times. The genes are TRBV10-3 and TRBJ1-1, with TRBD1 matching over 8 bases. V dropped 3 bases and J dropped 9; count of bases not matched to a gene: 9. Germline V gene data show CDR1 as ENHRY and CDR2 as SYGVKD. The CDR3 spans 14 residues. This CDR3 reads CAISDQGAVNQAFF. Here the CDR3 DNA reads TGTGCCATCAGTGATCAGGGGGCCGTAAACCAAGCTTTCTTT.

V gene TRBV2 combines with J gene TRBJ2-3, with D unclear. The V end was cut by 0 bases, the J end by 7 bases, with 2 bases between. Looked up from germline, CDR1 is SNHLY and CDR2 is FYNNEI. CDR3 length: 11 amino acids. CDR3 sequence (DNA): TGTGCCAGCAGTGAAGCCTATACGCAGTATTTT. As protein: CASSEAYTQYF. Filled out from reference TRBV2 and TRBJ2-3, the complete variable domain reads EPEVTQTPSHQVTQMGQEVILRCVPISNHLYFYWYRQILGQKVEFLVSFYNNEISEKSEIFDDQFSVERPDGSNFTLKIRSTKLEDSAMYFCASSEAYTQYFGPGTRLTVL.

This chain uses TRBV29-1 with TRBJ2-1; D is unclear. The germline V gene has CDR1 SQVTM and CDR2 ANQGSEA. The CDR3 is 12 residues long. Trimming took off 6 bases at V and 3 bases at J, with 9 bases between the two ends. The CDR3: CSVGQDYNEQFF. The CDR3 nucleotides read TGCAGCGTCGGCCAGGACTACAATGAGCAGTTCTTC.

This chain uses TRBV10-3 with TRBJ2-7, with D possibly being TRBD2 (5 bases). Germline V CDR1 and CDR2: ENHRY, SYGVKD. V gave up 1 base and J gave up 1 base, with 26 bases separating them. The CDR3 covers 20 residues. CDR3 amino acids: CAISEFSPWRLESGSYEQYF. As DNA, the CDR3 is TGTGCCATCAGTGAGTTCTCCCCTTGGCGGCTCGAAAGCGGTTCCTACGAGCAGTACTTC.

The chain is built from TRBV11-2 and TRBJ2-4; tentatively, D is TRBD1 (6 bases). The CDR3 consists of 13 residues. The germline CDR1 and CDR2 sequences are SGHAT and FQNNGV. The ends were cut back, 1 base at V and 7 bases at J, with 8 bases in the middle. The CDR3 region is CASSLGTENIQYF. CDR3 DNA sequence: TGTGCCAGCAGCTTAGGGACAGAGAACATTCAGTACTTC.

The chain combines TRBV29-1 with TRBJ2-1, with 13 nucleotides matching TRBD2. J lost 10 bases, V lost 4 bases, and 7 bases had no gene match. The CDR3 contains 14 residues. The germline V gene has CDR1 SQVTM and CDR2 ANQGSEA. The CDR3 DNA is TGCAGCGTTGTACTAGCGGGGGGGCCGTCGGAGCAGTTCTTC. It encodes CSVVLAGGPSEQFF.

This clone was counted a single time. The chain links TRBV2 to TRBJ2-4, with D perhaps being TRBD1 or TRBD2 (5 bases each). V gave up 10 bases and J gave up 4 bases, with 17 bases separating them. This CDR3 has 14 residues. The germline CDR1 and CDR2 sequences are SNHLY and FYNNEI. Here the CDR3 reads CATVLGTEKNIQYF. Written as DNA, the CDR3 is TGTGCCACCGTGCTGGGGACGGAGAAAAACATTCAGTACTTC.

The rearrangement links TRBV5-5 to TRBJ1-5; possibly TRBD1 for D (5 bases). Looked up from germline, CDR1 is SGHKS and CDR2 is YYEKEE (reference sequence). V dropped 4 bases and J dropped 3 bases, with 11 bases sitting between them. This CDR3 is built from 14 residues. The CDR3 loop is CASSQDSHNQPQHF. CDR3 nucleotide sequence: TGTGCCAGCAGCCAAGACAGCCACAATCAGCCCCAGCATTTT. Looking up the rest from reference TRBV5-5 and TRBJ1-5 gives the full variable domain: DAGVTQSPTHLIKTRGQQVTLRCSPISGHKSVSWYQQVLGQGPQFIFQYYEKEERGRGNFPDRFSARQFPNYSSELNVNALLLGDSALYLCASSQDSHNQPQHFGDGTRLSIL.

This chain links TRBV7-2 with TRBJ2-3; 9 bases agree with TRBD2. V was clipped by 2 bases and J by 5 bases; unmatched bases: 2. The V gene's germline CDR1 is SGHTA and CDR2 FQGNSA. The CDR3 loop spans 14 amino acids. CDR3 residues: CASSLTRGGDTQYF. CDR3 DNA sequence: TGTGCCAGCAGCTTAACGCGGGGGGGAGATACGCAGTATTTT.

The CDR3 DNA reads TGTGCCAGCTCACCGTTACCTACAGGGCCATCCTACAATGAGCAGTTCTTC. It is translated as CASSPLPTGPSYNEQFF. The chain carries TRBV18 and TRBJ2-1; possibly TRBD1 for D (6 bases). The CDR3 consists of 17 residues. Germline V gene sequence: CDR1 KGHSH, CDR2 LQKENI. Trimming took off 3 bases at V and 1 base at J, with 16 bases between the two ends.